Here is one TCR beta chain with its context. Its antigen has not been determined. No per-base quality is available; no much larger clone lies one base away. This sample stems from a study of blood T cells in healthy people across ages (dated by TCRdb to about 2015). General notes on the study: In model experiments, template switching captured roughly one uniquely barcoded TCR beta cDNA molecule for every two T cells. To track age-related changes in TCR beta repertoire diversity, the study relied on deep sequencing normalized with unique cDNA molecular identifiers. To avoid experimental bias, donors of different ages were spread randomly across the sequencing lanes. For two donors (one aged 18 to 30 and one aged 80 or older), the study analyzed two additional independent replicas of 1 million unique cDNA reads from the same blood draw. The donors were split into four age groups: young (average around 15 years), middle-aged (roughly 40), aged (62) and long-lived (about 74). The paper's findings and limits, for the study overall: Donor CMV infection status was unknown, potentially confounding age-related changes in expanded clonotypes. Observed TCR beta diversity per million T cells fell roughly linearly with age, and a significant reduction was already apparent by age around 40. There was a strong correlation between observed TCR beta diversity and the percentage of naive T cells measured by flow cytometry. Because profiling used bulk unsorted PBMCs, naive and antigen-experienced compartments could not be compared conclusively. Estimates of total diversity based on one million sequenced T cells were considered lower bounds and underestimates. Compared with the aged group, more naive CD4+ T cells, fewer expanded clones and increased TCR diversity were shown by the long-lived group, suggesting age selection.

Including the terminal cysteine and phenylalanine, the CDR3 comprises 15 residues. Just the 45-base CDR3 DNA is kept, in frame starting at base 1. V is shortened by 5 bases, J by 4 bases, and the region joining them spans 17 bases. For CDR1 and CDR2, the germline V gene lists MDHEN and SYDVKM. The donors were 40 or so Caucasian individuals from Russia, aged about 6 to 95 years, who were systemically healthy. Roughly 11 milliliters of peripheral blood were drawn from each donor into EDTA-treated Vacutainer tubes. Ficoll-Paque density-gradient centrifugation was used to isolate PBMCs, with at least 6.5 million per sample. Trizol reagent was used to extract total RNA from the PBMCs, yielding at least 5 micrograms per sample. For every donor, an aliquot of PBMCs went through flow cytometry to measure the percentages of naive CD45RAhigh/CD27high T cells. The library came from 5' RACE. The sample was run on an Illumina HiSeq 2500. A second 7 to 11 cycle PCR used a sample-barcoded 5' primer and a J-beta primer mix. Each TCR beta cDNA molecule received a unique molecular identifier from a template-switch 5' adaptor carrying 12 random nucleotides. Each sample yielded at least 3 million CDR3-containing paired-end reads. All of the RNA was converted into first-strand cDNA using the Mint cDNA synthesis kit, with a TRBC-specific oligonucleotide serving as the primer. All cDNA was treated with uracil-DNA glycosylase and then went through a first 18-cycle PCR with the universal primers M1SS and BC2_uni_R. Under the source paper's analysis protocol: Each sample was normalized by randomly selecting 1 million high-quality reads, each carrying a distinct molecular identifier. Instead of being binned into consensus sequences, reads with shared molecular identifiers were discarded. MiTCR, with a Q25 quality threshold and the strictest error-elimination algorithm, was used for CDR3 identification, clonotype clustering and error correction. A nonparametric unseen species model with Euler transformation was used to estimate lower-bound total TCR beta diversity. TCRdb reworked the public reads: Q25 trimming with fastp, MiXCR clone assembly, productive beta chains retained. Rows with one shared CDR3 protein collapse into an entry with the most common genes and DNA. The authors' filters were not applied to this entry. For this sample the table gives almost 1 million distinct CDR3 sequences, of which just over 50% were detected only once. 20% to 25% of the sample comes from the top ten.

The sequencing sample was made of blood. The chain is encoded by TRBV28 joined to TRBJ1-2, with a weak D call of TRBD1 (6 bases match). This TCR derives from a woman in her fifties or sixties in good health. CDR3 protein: CASSATPAGAYGYTF. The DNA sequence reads TGTGCCAGCAGTGCTACACCGGCAGGGGCCTATGGCTACACCTTC.